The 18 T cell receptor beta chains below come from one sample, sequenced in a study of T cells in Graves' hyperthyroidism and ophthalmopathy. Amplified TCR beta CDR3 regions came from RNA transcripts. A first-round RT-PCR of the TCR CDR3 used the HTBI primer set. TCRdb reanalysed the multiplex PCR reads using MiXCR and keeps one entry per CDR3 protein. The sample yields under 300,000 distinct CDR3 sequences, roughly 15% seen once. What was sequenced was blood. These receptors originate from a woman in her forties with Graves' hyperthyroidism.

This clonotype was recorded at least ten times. DNA of the CDR3: TGTGCCAGCAGCCACCTAACAGGGGATTCGCCCCAGCATTTT. Translation gives CASSHLTGDSPQHF. The V and J genes are TRBV3-1 and TRBJ1-5; 7 positions match TRBD1. CDR3 size: 14 residues. Trimming removed 3 bases from V and 9 bases from J; junction bases left unmatched: 8. Germline-derived CDR1 and CDR2 are LGHDT and YNNKEL (reference sequence).

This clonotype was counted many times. The CDR3 loop reads CASTYTDTQYF. The CDR3 nucleotides read TGTGCCAGCACCTACACAGATACGCAGTATTTT. The rearrangement uses TRBV11-2 and TRBJ2-3; no definite D call. This CDR3 comprises 11 residues. CDR1 and CDR2 (germline): SGHAT, FQNNGV. The V gene lost 7 bases and the J gene lost 2 bases, with 4 bases spanning the gap.

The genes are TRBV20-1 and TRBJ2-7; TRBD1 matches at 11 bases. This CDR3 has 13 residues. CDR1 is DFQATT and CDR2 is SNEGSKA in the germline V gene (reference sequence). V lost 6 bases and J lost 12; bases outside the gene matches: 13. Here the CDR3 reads CSAAGQGVGGLYF. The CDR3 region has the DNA TGCAGTGCCGCGGGACAGGGGGTGGGAGGGCTGTACTTC.

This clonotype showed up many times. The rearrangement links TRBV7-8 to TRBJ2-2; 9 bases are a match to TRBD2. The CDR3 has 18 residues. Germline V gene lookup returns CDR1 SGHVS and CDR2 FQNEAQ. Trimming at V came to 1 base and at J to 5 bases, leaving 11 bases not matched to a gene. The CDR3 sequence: CASSLEGLALRGTGELFF. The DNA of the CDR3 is TGTGCCAGCAGCTTAGAGGGACTAGCTCTAAGGGGGACCGGGGAGCTGTTTTTT.

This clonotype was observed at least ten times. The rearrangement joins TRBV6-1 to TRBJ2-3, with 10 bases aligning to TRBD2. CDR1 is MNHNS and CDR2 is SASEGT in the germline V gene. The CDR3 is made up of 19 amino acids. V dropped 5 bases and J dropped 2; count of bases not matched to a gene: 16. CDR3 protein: CASSRTGRIAGGNTDTQYF. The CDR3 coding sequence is TGTGCCAGCAGTAGAACGGGGAGGATAGCGGGAGGCAACACAGATACGCAGTATTTT.

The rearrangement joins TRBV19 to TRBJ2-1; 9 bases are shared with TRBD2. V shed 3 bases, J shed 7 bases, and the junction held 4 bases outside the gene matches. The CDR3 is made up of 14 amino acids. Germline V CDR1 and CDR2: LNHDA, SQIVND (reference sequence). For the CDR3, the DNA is TGTGCCAGTAGTATCCTGCGGGAGGGGAATGAGCAGTTCTTC. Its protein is CASSILREGNEQFF. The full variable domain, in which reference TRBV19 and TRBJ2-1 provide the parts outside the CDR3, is DGGITQSPKYLFRKEGQNVTLSCEQNLNHDAMYWYRQDPGQGLRLIYYSQIVNDFQKGDIAEGYSVSREKKESFPLTVTSAQKNPTAFYLCASSILREGNEQFFGPGTRLTVL.

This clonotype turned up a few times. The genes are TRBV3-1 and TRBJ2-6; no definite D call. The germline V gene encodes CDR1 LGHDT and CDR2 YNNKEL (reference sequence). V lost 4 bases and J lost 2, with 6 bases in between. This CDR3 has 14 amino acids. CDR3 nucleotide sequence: TGTGCCAGCAGCCCCCCAGCTGGGGCCAACGTCCTGACTTTC. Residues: CASSPPAGANVLTF.

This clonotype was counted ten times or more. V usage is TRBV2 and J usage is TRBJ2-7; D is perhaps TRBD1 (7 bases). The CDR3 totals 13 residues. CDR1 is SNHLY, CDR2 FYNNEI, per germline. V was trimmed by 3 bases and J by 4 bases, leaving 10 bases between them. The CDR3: CASSDRGDYEQYF. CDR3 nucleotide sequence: TGTGCCAGCAGTGACAGGGGGGATTACGAGCAGTACTTC.

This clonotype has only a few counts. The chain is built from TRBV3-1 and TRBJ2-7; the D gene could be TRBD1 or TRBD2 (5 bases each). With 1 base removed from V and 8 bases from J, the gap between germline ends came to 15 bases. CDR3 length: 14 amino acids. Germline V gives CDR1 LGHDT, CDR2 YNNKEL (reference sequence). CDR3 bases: TGTGCCAGCAGCCAAGGTTGGAGTGGGACCAAGCAGTACTTC. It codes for CASSQGWSGTKQYF.

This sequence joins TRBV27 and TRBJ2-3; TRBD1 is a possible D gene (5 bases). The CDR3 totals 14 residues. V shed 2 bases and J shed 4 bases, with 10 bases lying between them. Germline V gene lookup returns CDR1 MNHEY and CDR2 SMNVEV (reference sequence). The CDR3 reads CASSLRAGPDTQYF. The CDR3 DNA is TGTGCCAGCAGTTTAAGGGCAGGGCCAGATACGCAGTATTTT.

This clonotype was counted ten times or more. CDR3 nucleotide sequence: TGTGCCAGCAGTTACGTAGAGGGAAGCACTGAAGCTTTCTTT. This encodes CASSYVEGSTEAFF. The J gene is TRBJ1-1, the V gene TRBV6-5; D is unresolved. V shed 2 bases and J shed 4 bases, with 11 bases lying between them. The germline gives CDR1 MNHEY, CDR2 SVGAGI. This CDR3 has 14 amino acids.

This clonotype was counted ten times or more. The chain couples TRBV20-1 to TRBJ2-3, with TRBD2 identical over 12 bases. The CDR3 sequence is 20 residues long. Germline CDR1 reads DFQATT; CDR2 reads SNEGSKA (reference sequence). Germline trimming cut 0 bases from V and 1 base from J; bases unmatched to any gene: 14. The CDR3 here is CSARDTRLAGARVGTDTQYF. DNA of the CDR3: TGCAGTGCTAGAGATACGAGACTAGCGGGAGCCCGCGTAGGCACAGATACGCAGTATTTT.

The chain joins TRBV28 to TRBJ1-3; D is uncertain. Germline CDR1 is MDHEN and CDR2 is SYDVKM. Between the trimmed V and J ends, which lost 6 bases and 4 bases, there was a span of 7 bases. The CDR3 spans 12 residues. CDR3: CASRSAGNTIYF. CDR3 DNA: TGTGCCAGCAGGTCAGCGGGAAACACCATATATTTT.

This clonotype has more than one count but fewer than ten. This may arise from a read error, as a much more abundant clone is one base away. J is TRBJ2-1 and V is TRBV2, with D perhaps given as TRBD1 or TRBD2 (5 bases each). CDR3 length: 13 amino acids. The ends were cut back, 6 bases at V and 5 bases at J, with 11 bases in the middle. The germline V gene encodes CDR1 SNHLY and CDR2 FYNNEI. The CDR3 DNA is TGTGCCAGCAGGCCGGGACCCAACAATGAGCAGTTCTTC. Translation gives CASRPGPNNEQFF.

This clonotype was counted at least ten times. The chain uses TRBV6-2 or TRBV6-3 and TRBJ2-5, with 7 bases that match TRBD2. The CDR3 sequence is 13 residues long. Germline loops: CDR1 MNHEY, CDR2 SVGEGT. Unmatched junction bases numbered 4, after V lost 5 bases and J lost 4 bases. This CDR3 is CASSPTSAETQYF. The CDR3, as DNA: TGTGCCAGCAGTCCCACTAGCGCAGAGACCCAGTACTTC.

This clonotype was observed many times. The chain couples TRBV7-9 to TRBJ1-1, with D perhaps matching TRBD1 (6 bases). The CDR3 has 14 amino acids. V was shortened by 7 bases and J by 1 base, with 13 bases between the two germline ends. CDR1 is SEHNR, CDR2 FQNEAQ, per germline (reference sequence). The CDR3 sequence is CASTHSDRNTEAFF. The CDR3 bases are TGTGCCAGCACCCATTCGGACAGGAACACTGAAGCTTTCTTT.

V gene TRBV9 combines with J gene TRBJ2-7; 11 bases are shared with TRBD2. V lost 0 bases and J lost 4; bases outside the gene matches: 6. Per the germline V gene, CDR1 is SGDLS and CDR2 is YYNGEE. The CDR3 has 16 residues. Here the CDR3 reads CASSVGGTSGSYEQYF. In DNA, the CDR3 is TGTGCCAGCAGCGTAGGAGGAACTAGCGGGAGTTACGAGCAGTACTTC.

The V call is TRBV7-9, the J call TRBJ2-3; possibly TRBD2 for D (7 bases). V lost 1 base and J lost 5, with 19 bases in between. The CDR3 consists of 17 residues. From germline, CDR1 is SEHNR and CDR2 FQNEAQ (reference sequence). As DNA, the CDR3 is TGTGCCAGCAGCTTAGGGGTACAGGGTAGCGGGCGAGATACGCAGTATTTT. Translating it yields CASSLGVQGSGRDTQYF. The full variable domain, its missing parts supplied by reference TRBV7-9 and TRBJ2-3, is DTGVSQNPRHKITKRGQNVTFRCDPISEHNRLYWYRQTLGQGPEFLTYFQNEAQLEKSRLLSDRFSAERPKGSFSTLEIQRTEQGDSAMYLCASSLGVQGSGRDTQYFGPGTRLTVL.